This T cell receptor (beta chain) derives from a study of T cell changes during pregnancy in multiple sclerosis. Measured with immunoSEQ multiplex PCR; TCRdb has only the in-frame clones, and not every one. The sample carries around 61,000 clones, around nine tenths recorded once. The CDR3 is made up of 13 amino acids. Germline CDR1 is SGHRS and CDR2 is YFSETQ. V lost 1 base to trimming and J lost 0 bases, with 4 bases between them. Comment on this clone: Other DNA sequences within the sample encode an identical CDR3.

This chain joins TRBV5-1 and TRBJ1-1; D is unclear. The sequence was collected from a human donor whose cells served as feeder cells for cultures in a pregnancy study. What was sequenced was peripheral blood from another person, used as feeder cells. CDR3 sequence (DNA): TGCGCCAGCAGCTTGACAGTGAACACTGAAGCTTTCTTT. It yields the protein CASSLTVNTEAFF.